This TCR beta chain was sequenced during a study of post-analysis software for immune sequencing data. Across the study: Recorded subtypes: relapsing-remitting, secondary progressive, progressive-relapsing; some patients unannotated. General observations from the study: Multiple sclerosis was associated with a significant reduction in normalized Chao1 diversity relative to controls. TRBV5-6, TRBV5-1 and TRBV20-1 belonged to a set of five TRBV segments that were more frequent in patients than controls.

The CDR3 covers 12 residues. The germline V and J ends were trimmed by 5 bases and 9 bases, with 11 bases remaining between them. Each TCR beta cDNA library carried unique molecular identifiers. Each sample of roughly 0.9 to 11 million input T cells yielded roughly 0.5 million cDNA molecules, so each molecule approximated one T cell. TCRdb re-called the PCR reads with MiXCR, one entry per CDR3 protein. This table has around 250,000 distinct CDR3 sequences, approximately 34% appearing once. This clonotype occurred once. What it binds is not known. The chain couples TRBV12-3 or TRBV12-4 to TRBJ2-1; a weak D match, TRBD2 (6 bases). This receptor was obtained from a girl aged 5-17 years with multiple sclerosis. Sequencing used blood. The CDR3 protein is CASSLTGGEQFF. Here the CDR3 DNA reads TGTGCCAGCAGTCTGACCGGGGGTGAGCAGTTCTTC.